The 26 T cell receptor beta chains below were found in one sample sequenced in a study of blood T cells in healthy people across ages. The authors ran a second PCR of about 7 to 11 cycles using a sample-barcoded 5' primer and a J-beta primer mix. TCRdb used MiXCR to reprocess the 5' RACE reads, holding one entry per CDR3 protein. Among around 1,000,000 distinct CDR3 sequences listed, 25% were seen once. This same sample was also part of a study on T cells of mothers and their children.

The sequenced material came from blood. Receptors originate from a girl between 2 and 10 years old in good health.

J is TRBJ1-5 and V is TRBV12-3 or TRBV12-4, with 9 bases that match TRBD1. The V gene end was trimmed by 6 bases and the J gene end by 4 bases; junction bases not matched to a gene: 7. The CDR3 spans 15 residues. CDR3 region: CASSFTGGKNQPQHF. The DNA of the CDR3 is TGTGCCAGCAGCTTTACAGGGGGCAAGAATCAGCCCCAGCATTTT.

This clonotype was seen a few times. The chain carries TRBV7-2 and TRBJ2-5; 8 bases fit TRBD2. The CDR3 has 16 residues. The V segment lost 2 bases and the J segment 5 bases; nucleotides outside the gene matches: 10. CDR1 and CDR2 from the germline V gene are SGHTA and FQGNSA. CDR3 loop: CASSLPGLARLETQYF. For the CDR3, the DNA is TGTGCCAGCAGCTTACCCGGACTAGCCAGGCTCGAGACCCAGTACTTC.

This clonotype was observed a handful of times. The V and J genes are TRBV29-1 and TRBJ2-5; D is undetermined. The better agreement between TRBJ2-7 and the DNA end casts doubt on the J call. This CDR3 contains 11 residues. Germline V gene data show CDR1 as SQVTM and CDR2 as ANQGSEA. The CDR3 DNA reads TGCAGCGTTGAAGATCTTAGCGAGCAGTACTTC. Translating gives CSVEDLSEQYF.

This clonotype was counted between two and nine times. This chain joins TRBV20-1 and TRBJ2-5, with 9 positions matching TRBD1. TRBJ2-1 matches the DNA end more closely, so the J call is doubtful. Germline-derived CDR1 and CDR2 are DFQATT and SNEGSKA (reference sequence). There are 16 residues in the CDR3. CDR3 sequence: CSARDLQGALFNEQFF. The CDR3 bases are TGCAGTGCTAGAGATCTACAGGGGGCGCTTTTCAATGAGCAGTTCTTC.

This clonotype was picked up a small number of times. The chain joins TRBV7-8 to TRBJ2-5; TRBD1 aligns across 8 bases. Germline V lookup: CDR1 SGHVS, CDR2 FQNEAQ. CDR3 length: 15 residues. V shed 1 base and J 3 bases; nucleotides not matched to a gene: 4. CDR3 in DNA: TGTGCCAGCAGCTTAGGGGGGACAGGAAAAGAGACCCAGTACTTC. Residues: CASSLGGTGKETQYF.

This clonotype showed up just a few times. As DNA, the CDR3 is TGTGCCAGCAGCCCGATGAGCCAAGAGACCCAGTACTTC. It yields the protein CASSPMSQETQYF. This chain uses TRBV7-3 with TRBJ2-5; D gene unclear. Trimming removed 5 bases from V and 1 base from J, with 8 bases in between. Germline V gene lookup returns CDR1 SGHTA and CDR2 FQGTGA. The CDR3 has 13 amino acids.

The sample holds a few counts of this clonotype. The chain employs TRBV7-9 and TRBJ2-6, with a possible D match to TRBD1 (6 bases). Per the germline V gene, CDR1 is SEHNR and CDR2 is FQNEAQ (reference sequence). V lost 5 bases and J 0 bases, leaving 11 bases between the germline ends. CDR3 size: 16 residues. CDR3: CASSKDSPSGANVLTF. The CDR3 DNA sequence: TGTGCCAGCAGCAAGGACAGTCCCTCTGGGGCCAACGTCCTGACTTTC.

This clonotype appeared a few times. V usage is TRBV7-2 and J usage is TRBJ1-1; D is perhaps TRBD1 (5 bases). Germline assignment: CDR1 SGHTA and CDR2 FQGNSA. This CDR3 is built from 15 residues. V was clipped by 5 bases and J by 2 bases, with 15 bases between them. CDR3 in amino acids: CASSRAGPVNTEAFF. The CDR3 nucleotides read TGTGCCAGCAGCCGGGCGGGGCCGGTAAACACTGAAGCTTTCTTT.

The V and J genes are TRBV2 and TRBJ1-2, with TRBD1 as a possible D gene (6 bases). The CDR3 totals 14 residues. CDR1 and CDR2 (germline): SNHLY, FYNNEI. V was shortened by 8 bases and J by 5 bases, with 18 bases between the two germline ends. This CDR3 reads CASPKDRMIYGYTF. The CDR3 DNA sequence: TGTGCCAGCCCGAAAGACAGGATGATTTATGGCTACACCTTC.

The V gene is TRBV29-1, the J gene TRBJ2-5; 7 bases fit TRBD1. CDR3 size: 15 residues. Germline V gene lookup returns CDR1 SQVTM and CDR2 ANQGSEA. Unmatched junction bases numbered 11, after V lost 3 bases and J lost 4 bases. This chain's CDR3 is CSVDLGQGVPETQYF. CDR3 bases: TGCAGCGTTGATCTTGGCCAGGGGGTCCCAGAGACCCAGTACTTC.

The V and J genes are TRBV4-1 and TRBJ2-5; D is perhaps TRBD2 (5 bases). V lost 0 bases and J lost 5, with 13 bases in between. Germline V gene lookup returns CDR1 MGHRA and CDR2 YSYEKL. This CDR3 contains 15 residues. CDR3 sequence (DNA): TGCGCCAGCAGCCAAGATGAGAGGGCATTGGAGACCCAGTACTTC. This encodes CASSQDERALETQYF.

The chain employs TRBV28 and TRBJ2-3; no definite D call. The V gene lost 7 bases and the J gene lost 2 bases, with 7 bases spanning the gap. Germline CDR1 is MDHEN and CDR2 is SYDVKM. The CDR3 loop spans 12 amino acids. The CDR3 sequence is CASMGNTDTQYF. The CDR3 region has the DNA TGTGCCAGCATGGGTAACACAGATACGCAGTATTTT.

V usage is TRBV7-2 and J usage is TRBJ2-5; no reliable D call. The CDR3 contains 15 residues. V was cut by 0 bases and J by 7 bases, with 15 bases left in between. The germline gives CDR1 SGHTA, CDR2 FQGNSA. The CDR3 nucleotides read TGTGCCAGCAGCTTAGCGCTCCCCAGCGTTGGGACCCAGTACTTC. It encodes CASSLALPSVGTQYF.

The table lists this clonotype with a few counts. The rearrangement uses TRBV28 and TRBJ2-2; D is undetermined. This CDR3 comprises 14 residues. The V and J ends lost 2 bases and 2 bases respectively, with 6 bases between them. Germline-derived CDR1 and CDR2 are MDHEN and SYDVKM. CDR3 coding DNA: TGTGCCAGCAGTTTAAGGGTTAACACCGGGGAGCTGTTTTTT. This gives the protein CASSLRVNTGELFF.

This clonotype turned up a few times. This chain uses TRBV12-3 or TRBV12-4 with TRBJ1-2, with unresolved D. Between the trimmed V and J ends, which lost 6 bases and 3 bases, there was a span of 14 bases. The CDR3 contains 14 residues. The CDR3 DNA reads as TGTGCCAGCAGCCTCGACGGAGGGTACTATGGCTACACCTTC. This sequence encodes CASSLDGGYYGYTF.

This rearrangement joins TRBV20-1 to TRBJ2-1; D uncertain. Trimming removed 3 bases from V and 6 bases from J, with 6 bases in between. The CDR3 spans 11 residues. Germline V gene data show CDR1 as DFQATT and CDR2 as SNEGSKA (reference sequence). CDR3 sequence: CSASGCNEQFF. In DNA form, the CDR3 reads TGCAGTGCTAGTGGATGCAATGAGCAGTTCTTC.

The CDR3 is CSAGTVGNEQFF. The CDR3 bases are TGCAGTGCCGGGACTGTGGGCAATGAGCAGTTCTTC. The chain is built from TRBV20-1 and TRBJ2-1; tentatively, D is TRBD2 (6 bases). CDR3 length equals 12 residues. Germline V gene sequence: CDR1 DFQATT, CDR2 SNEGSKA (reference sequence). Trimming shortened V by 6 bases and J by 6 bases, and 12 bases separated the two germline ends.

This clonotype turned up a few times. V gene TRBV12-3 or TRBV12-4 combines with J gene TRBJ1-5, with D maybe TRBD1 (5 bases). V gave up 2 bases and J gave up 11 bases, with 16 bases separating them. The length of the CDR3 is 14 residues. CDR3 in DNA: TGTGCCAGCAGTTTATCCTCGATCCTGGGGGCCCAGCATTTT. It translates to CASSLSSILGAQHF.

The chain is built from TRBV20-1 and TRBJ2-7, with no clear D. Deletions cut 0 bases from V and 3 bases from J, with 9 bases between. The CDR3 runs to 13 residues. Germline CDR1 and CDR2: DFQATT and SNEGSKA (reference sequence). CDR3 protein: CSARDGSDYEQYF. The CDR3, as DNA: TGCAGTGCTAGAGATGGGTCAGACTACGAGCAGTACTTC.

The V and J genes are TRBV6-5 and TRBJ1-2; D is uncertain. This CDR3 has 13 amino acids. Germline CDR1 is MNHEY and CDR2 is SVGAGI. The V end lost 7 bases, the J end lost 4 bases, and 13 bases lay between the germline ends. CDR3 region: CASIGGSGYGYTF. The CDR3 DNA is TGTGCCAGCATTGGAGGTTCCGGCTATGGCTACACCTTC.

This clonotype has more than one count but fewer than ten. The rearrangement joins TRBV3-1 to TRBJ1-2; D might be TRBD1 (6 bases). The germline CDR1 and CDR2 sequences are LGHDT and YNNKEL (reference sequence). Trimming stripped 3 bases from V and 6 bases from J, with 20 bases between. CDR3 length: 16 amino acids. CDR3 loop: CASSQKISRGPDGYTF. For the CDR3, the DNA is TGTGCCAGCAGCCAGAAGATCTCCAGGGGTCCTGATGGCTACACCTTC.

This clonotype was seen only a few times. This chain joins TRBV15 and TRBJ1-2; the D gene is possibly TRBD1 (5 bases). This CDR3 spans 16 amino acids. CDR1 LNHNV and CDR2 YYDKDF come from the germline V gene (reference sequence). The V and J ends lost 4 bases and 3 bases respectively, with 18 bases between them. CDR3 loop: CATSNGRAMGDYGYTF. The CDR3 DNA is TGTGCCACCAGCAACGGCAGGGCGATGGGAGACTATGGCTACACCTTC.

The rearrangement uses TRBV10-3 and TRBJ1-1, with D tentatively TRBD1 (5 bases). The germline gives CDR1 ENHRY, CDR2 SYGVKD. The CDR3 has 16 residues. Trimming left V 11 bases short and J 2 bases short, with 24 bases between. CDR3 in amino acids: CAASLSQGFGNTEAFF. In DNA form, the CDR3 reads TGTGCCGCCAGCTTATCCCAGGGTTTCGGCAACACTGAAGCTTTCTTT.

The rearrangement links TRBV4-2 to TRBJ2-1; no clear D gene. Gene TRBJ2-7 matches the end of the DNA better, so the J call may be wrong. There are 14 residues in the CDR3. Germline lookup yields CDR1 LGHNA and CDR2 YNFKEQ. CDR3 DNA sequence: TGTGCCAGCAGCCAAGAGGTTGGACGCTACGAGCAGTACTTC. As protein: CASSQEVGRYEQYF.

The table lists this clonotype with a few counts. V gene TRBV4-3 combines with J gene TRBJ2-3; D is undetermined. Trimming took off 0 bases at V and 1 base at J, with 11 bases between the two ends. From germline, CDR1 is LGHNA and CDR2 YSLEER. The CDR3 covers 16 residues. Here the CDR3 reads CASSQEGVGGTDTQYF. CDR3 nucleotides: TGCGCCAGCAGCCAAGAAGGAGTCGGAGGCACAGATACGCAGTATTTT.

This clonotype was detected only a few times. The chain is built from TRBV7-6 and TRBJ2-1; weak D call: TRBD2 (6 bases). Near its end, the DNA agrees better with TRBJ2-5, so the J call may be wrong. Germline V gives CDR1 SGHVS, CDR2 FNYEAQ. The CDR3 consists of 15 residues. The CDR3 reads CASSLIRRGWETQYF. CDR3 DNA: TGTGCCAGCAGCTTAATCCGCCGGGGGTGGGAGACCCAGTACTTC.